The 2 T cell receptor beta chains given below trace back to one sample, sequenced in a study of blood T cell repertoires in COVID-19. Sequencing was performed with immunoSEQ multiplex PCR; in TCRdb, only in-frame clones are kept and a portion is missing. The repertoire holds under 250,000 clones, with just under 90% as singletons. Sequencing was done on a sample of PBMCs or T cells enriched from blood (not recorded which). These receptors all come from a woman in her 30s with acute COVID-19.

The count of this clone is one. This sequence joins TRBV5-6 and TRBJ2-3; D is perhaps TRBD2 (5 bases). Trimming left V 2 bases short and J 8 bases short, with 12 bases between. Germline loops: CDR1 SGHDT, CDR2 YYEEEE. The CDR3 covers 13 residues. DNA for the CDR3: TGTGCCAGCAGCTTCGGGGAGCCGTCTACGCAGTATTTT. Its translation: CASSFGEPSTQYF.

J is TRBJ1-3 and V is TRBV27; 9 nucleotides line up with TRBD1. CDR1 and CDR2 from the germline V gene are MNHEY and SMNVEV (reference sequence). The length of the CDR3 is 15 residues. V lost 2 bases to trimming and J lost 4 bases; unmatched junction nucleotides: 3. CDR3: CASSLGQGIGNTIYF. CDR3 nucleotides: TGTGCCAGCAGTTTAGGACAGGGGATAGGAAACACCATATATTTT.